Listed here are 6 T cell receptor beta chains from one sample, sequenced in a study of blood T cell repertoires in COVID-19. Generated by immunoSEQ multiplex PCR, the TCRdb table keeps only in-frame clones and is missing some. The table records approximately 670,000 clones, approximately 90% of them present only once. The sequencing sample was made of peripheral blood. The receptors were gathered from a woman aged 18-35 years with acute or convalescent COVID-19.

The chain is built from TRBV7-2 and TRBJ2-7, with 8 bases fitting TRBD1. The CDR3 extends over 16 amino acids. With 5 bases clipped from V and 7 bases from J, the junction kept 16 bases outside the gene matches. Germline loops: CDR1 SGHTA, CDR2 FQGNSA. CDR3 protein: CASSIVGGQALTEQYF. The CDR3 coding sequence is TGTGCCAGCAGCATCGTTGGGGGACAGGCACTCACTGAGCAGTACTTC. The variable domain in full, with the rest retrieved from reference TRBV7-2 and TRBJ2-7, is GAGVSQSPSNKVTEKGKDVELRCDPISGHTALYWYRQSLGQGLEFLIYFQGNSAPDKSGLPSDRFSAERTGGSVSTLTIQRTQQEDSAVYLCASSIVGGQALTEQYFGPGTRLTVT.

The rearrangement links TRBV7-9 to TRBJ1-2; the match to TRBD1 covers 11 bases. The CDR3 consists of 15 residues. CDR1 is SEHNR, CDR2 FQNEAQ, per germline (reference sequence). J was trimmed by 8 bases and V by 1 base; bases with no gene match: 6. The CDR3 sequence: CASSLGTGGWEGYTF. The DNA for the CDR3 is TGTGCCAGCAGCTTAGGGACAGGGGGCTGGGAAGGCTACACCTTC.

The chain recombines TRBV5-5 with TRBJ2-7; D call uncertain. Germline V gives CDR1 SGHKS, CDR2 YYEKEE (reference sequence). Trimming shortened V by 2 bases and J by 5 bases, and 11 bases separated the two germline ends. The CDR3 has 13 residues. CDR3 bases: TGTGCCAGCAGCTTCGAGGAATTCCACGAGCAGTACTTC. This sequence encodes CASSFEEFHEQYF. The full variable domain, rest sourced from reference TRBV5-5 and TRBJ2-7, is DAGVTQSPTHLIKTRGQQVTLRCSPISGHKSVSWYQQVLGQGPQFIFQYYEKEERGRGNFPDRFSARQFPNYSSELNVNALLLGDSALYLCASSFEEFHEQYFGPGTRLTVT.

The chain recombines TRBV7-2 with TRBJ2-1; TRBD1 is a possible D gene (6 bases). The germline V and J ends were trimmed by 1 base and 4 bases, with 11 bases remaining between them. The germline V gene has CDR1 SGHTA and CDR2 FQGNSA. The CDR3 loop spans 15 amino acids. DNA of the CDR3: TGTGCCAGCAGCTTAGAACAGGGAAGATACAATGAGCAGTTCTTC. This sequence encodes CASSLEQGRYNEQFF.

In this sample, this clone turned up once. This chain connects TRBV7-6 to TRBJ2-5; weak D call: TRBD1 (6 bases). The ends were cut back, 3 bases at V and 0 bases at J, with 23 bases in the middle. The CDR3 has 19 amino acids. CDR1 and CDR2 from the germline V gene are SGHVS and FNYEAQ. The CDR3 loop reads CASSFVIWGLGGYQETQYF. CDR3 coding DNA: TGTGCCAGCAGCTTTGTGATTTGGGGGCTCGGTGGGTACCAAGAGACCCAGTACTTC.

V is TRBV4-2 and J is TRBJ1-1; tentatively, D is TRBD1 (6 bases). Germline V gene data show CDR1 as LGHNA and CDR2 as YNFKEQ. There are 15 residues in the CDR3. V dropped 3 bases and J dropped 3 bases, with 14 bases sitting between them. The DNA of the CDR3 is TGTGCCAGCAGCCAGACGGTAGGGGGTTACACTGAAGCTTTCTTT. Translated, it gives CASSQTVGGYTEAFF.